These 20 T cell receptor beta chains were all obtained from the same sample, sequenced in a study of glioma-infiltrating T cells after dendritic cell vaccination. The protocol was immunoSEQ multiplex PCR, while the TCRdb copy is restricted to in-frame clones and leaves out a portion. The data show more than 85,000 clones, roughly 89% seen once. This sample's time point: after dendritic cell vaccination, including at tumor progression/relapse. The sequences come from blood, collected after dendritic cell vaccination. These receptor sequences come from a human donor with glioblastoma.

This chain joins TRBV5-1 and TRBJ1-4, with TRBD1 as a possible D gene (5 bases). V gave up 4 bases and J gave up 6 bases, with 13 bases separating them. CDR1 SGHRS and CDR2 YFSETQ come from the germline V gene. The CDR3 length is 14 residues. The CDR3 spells CASSHDSLDEKLFF. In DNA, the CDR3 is TGCGCCAGCAGCCACGACAGTTTGGATGAAAAACTGTTTTTT.

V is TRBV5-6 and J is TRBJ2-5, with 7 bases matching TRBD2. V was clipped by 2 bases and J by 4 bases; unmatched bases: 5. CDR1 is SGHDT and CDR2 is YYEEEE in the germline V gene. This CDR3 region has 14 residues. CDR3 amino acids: CASSFGLVAETQYF. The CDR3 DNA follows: TGTGCCAGCAGCTTCGGACTAGTTGCAGAGACCCAGTACTTC.

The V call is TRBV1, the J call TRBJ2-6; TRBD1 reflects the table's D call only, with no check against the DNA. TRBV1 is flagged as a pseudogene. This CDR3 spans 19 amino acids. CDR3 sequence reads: CTSSQDSQGALSGANVLTF. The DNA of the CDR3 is TGCACCAGCAGCCAAGATTCGCAGGGGGCGCTCTCTGGGGCCAACGTCCTGACTTTC.

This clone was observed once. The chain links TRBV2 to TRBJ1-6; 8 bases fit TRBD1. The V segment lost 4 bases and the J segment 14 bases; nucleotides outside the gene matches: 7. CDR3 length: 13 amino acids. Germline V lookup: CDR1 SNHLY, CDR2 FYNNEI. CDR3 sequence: CASSGQGLGALHF. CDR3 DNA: TGTGCCAGCAGTGGACAGGGGCTGGGGGCCCTCCACTTT.

This chain's CDR3 is CAWSASSGFTDTQYF. In DNA, the CDR3 is TGTGCCTGGAGTGCCTCTAGCGGTTTCACAGATACGCAGTATTTT. The J gene is TRBJ2-3, the V gene TRBV30; 7 nucleotides agree with TRBD2. Germline CDR1 is GTSNPN and CDR2 is SVGIG (reference sequence). The CDR3 is 15 amino acids. Germline trimming cut 1 base from V and 2 bases from J; bases unmatched to any gene: 6.

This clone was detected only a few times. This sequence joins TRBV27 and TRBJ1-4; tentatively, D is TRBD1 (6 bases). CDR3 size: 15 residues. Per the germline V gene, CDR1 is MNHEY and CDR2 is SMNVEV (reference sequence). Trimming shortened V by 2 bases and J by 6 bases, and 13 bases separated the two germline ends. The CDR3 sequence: CASSLDRFSDEKLFF. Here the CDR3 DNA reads TGTGCCAGCAGTTTAGACAGGTTTTCCGATGAAAAACTGTTTTTT. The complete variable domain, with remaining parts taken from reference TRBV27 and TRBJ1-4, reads EAQVTQNPRYLITVTGKKLTVTCSQNMNHEYMSWYRQDPGLGLRQIYYSMNVEVTDKGDVPEGYKVSRKEKRNFPLILESPSPNQTSLYFCASSLDRFSDEKLFFGSGTQLSVL.

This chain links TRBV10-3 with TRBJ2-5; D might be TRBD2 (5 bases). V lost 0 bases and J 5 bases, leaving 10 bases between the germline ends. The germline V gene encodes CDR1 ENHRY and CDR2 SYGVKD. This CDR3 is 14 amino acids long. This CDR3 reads CAISESASRETQYF. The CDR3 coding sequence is TGTGCCATCAGTGAGTCGGCTAGCAGGGAGACCCAGTACTTC.

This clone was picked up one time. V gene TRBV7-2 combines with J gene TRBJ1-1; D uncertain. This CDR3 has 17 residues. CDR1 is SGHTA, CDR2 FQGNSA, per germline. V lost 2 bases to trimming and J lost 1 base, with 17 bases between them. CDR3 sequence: CASSLYPPRAPNTEAFF. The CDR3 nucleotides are TGTGCCAGCAGCTTATACCCCCCGCGTGCCCCGAACACTGAAGCTTTCTTT. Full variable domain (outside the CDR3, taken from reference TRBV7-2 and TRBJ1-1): GAGVSQSPSNKVTEKGKDVELRCDPISGHTALYWYRQSLGQGLEFLIYFQGNSAPDKSGLPSDRFSAERTGGSVSTLTIQRTQQEDSAVYLCASSLYPPRAPNTEAFFGQGTRLTVV.

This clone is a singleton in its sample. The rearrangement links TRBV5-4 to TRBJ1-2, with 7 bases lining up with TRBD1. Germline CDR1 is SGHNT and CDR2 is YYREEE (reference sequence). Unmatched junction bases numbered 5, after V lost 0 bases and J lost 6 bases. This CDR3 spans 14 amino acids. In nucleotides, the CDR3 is TGTGCCAGCAGCTTGGAGGTGACAGGGAATGGCTACACCTTC. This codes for CASSLEVTGNGYTF.

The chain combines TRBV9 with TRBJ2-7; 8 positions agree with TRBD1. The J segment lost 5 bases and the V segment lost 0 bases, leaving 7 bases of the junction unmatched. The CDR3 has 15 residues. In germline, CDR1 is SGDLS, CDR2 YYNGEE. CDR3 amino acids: CASSVGTGTKNEQYF. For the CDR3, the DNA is TGTGCCAGCAGCGTAGGGACAGGGACAAAGAACGAGCAGTACTTC.

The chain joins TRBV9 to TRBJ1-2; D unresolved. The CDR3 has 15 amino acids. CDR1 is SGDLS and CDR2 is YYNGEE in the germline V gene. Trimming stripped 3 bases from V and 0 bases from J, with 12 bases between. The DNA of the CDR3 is TGTGCCAGCAGCGACCCCGCTTTAGCTAACTATGGCTACACCTTC. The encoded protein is CASSDPALANYGYTF.

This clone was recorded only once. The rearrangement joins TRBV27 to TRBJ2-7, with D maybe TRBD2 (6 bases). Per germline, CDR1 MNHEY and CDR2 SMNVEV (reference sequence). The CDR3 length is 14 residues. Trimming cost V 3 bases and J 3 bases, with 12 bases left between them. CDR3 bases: TGTGCCAGCAGTTTGGAGGGGATAGGCTACGAGCAGTACTTC. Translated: CASSLEGIGYEQYF.

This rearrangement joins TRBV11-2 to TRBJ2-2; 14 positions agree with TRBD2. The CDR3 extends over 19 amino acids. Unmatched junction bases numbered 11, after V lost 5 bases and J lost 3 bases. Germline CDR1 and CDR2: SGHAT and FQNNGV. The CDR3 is CASSPGLAGGPSYTGELFF. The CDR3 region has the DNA TGTGCCAGCAGCCCAGGACTAGCGGGGGGCCCATCCTACACCGGGGAGCTGTTTTTT.

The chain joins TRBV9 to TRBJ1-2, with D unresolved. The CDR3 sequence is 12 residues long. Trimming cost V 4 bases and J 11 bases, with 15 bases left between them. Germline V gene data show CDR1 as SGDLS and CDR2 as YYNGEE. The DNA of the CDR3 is TGTGCCAGCAGCCGGACCGGAGGAAGGTACACCTTC. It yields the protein CASSRTGGRYTF.

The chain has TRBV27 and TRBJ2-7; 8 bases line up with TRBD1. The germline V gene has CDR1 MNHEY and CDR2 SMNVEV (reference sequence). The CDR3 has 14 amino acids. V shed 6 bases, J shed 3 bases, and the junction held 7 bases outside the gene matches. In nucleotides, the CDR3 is TGTGCCAGCAGGCGTGGGACAGGAGTCTACGAGCAGTACTTC. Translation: CASRRGTGVYEQYF.

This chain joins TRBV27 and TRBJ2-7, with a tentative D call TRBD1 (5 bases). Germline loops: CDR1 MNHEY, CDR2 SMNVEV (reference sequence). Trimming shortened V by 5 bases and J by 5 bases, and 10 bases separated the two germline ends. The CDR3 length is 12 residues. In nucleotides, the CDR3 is TGTGCCAGCAGTGACAGCGTGAACGAGCAGTACTTC. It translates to CASSDSVNEQYF.

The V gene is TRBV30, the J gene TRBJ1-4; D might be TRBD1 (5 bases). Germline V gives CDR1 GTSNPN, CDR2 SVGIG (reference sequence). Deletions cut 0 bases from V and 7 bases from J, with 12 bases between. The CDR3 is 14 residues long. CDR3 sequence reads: CAWSVKGPGEKLFF. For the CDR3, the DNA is TGTGCCTGGAGTGTGAAGGGGCCCGGTGAAAAACTGTTTTTT.

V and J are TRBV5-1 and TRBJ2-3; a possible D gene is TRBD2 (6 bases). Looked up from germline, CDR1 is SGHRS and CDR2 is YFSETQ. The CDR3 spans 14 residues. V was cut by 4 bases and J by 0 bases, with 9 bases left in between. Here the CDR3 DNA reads TGCGCCAGCAGCAGGGACTCAAGCACAGATACGCAGTATTTT. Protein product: CASSRDSSTDTQYF.

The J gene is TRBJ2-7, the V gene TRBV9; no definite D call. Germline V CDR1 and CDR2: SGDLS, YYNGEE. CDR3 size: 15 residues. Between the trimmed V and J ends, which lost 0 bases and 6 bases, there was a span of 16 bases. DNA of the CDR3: TGTGCCAGCAGCGTAGTCCCCGAGGCCACGCGCGAGCAGTACTTC. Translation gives CASSVVPEATREQYF.

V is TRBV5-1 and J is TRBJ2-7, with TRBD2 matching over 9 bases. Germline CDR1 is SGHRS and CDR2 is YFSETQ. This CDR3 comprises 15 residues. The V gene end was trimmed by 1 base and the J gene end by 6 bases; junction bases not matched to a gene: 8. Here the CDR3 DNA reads TGCGCCAGCAGCTTGAGGGCGGGAGGGCCCAGCGAGCAGTACTTC. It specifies CASSLRAGGPSEQYF.